The rows below give T cell receptor beta chains drawn from one sample of a study of shared clonotypes between healthy human individuals. This table comes from immunoSEQ multiplex PCR, and its TCRdb copy is limited to in-frame clones, with some not included. The table lists fewer than 650,000 clones, around three quarters of them singletons. Specimen: PBMCs. The receptor set was obtained from a woman aged 40 to 50 in good health. Some clones in this sample may be carry-over from other donors' samples. Each CDR3 is given with its conserved first and last residue. The order of the fields is J gene, V gene, clone size, D gene, CDR3 DNA, CDR3 protein. A D gene is named only where the DNA matches it firmly. Part of the rows lack a size; the others show once, few, many or a class for expanded clones.

J gene: TRBJ1-2; V gene: TRBV6-5; clone size: once; D gene: NA; CDR3 DNA: TGTGCCAGCACCTCTACAGGTTCTAACTATGGCTACACCTTC; CDR3 protein: CASTSTGSNYGYTF
J gene: TRBJ2-1; V gene: TRBV11-2; clone size: NA; D gene: NA; CDR3 DNA: TGTGCCAGCAGCTTGTTTCGAGGGCCCTACAATGAGCAGTTCTTC; CDR3 protein: CASSLFRGPYNEQFF
J gene: TRBJ1-4; V gene: TRBV9; clone size: NA; D gene: NA; CDR3 DNA: TGTGCCAGCAGCGTAGCTGGAGGGGGAGGTGAAAAACTGTTTTTT; CDR3 protein: CASSVAGGGGEKLFF
J gene: TRBJ2-6; V gene: TRBV30; clone size: NA; D gene: TRBD1; CDR3 DNA: TGTGCCTGCGGACAGGGGGCGCCTTCTGGGGCCAACGTCCTGACTTTC; CDR3 protein: CACGQGAPSGANVLTF
J gene: TRBJ1-6; V gene: TRBV28; clone size: NA; D gene: NA; CDR3 DNA: TGTGCCAGCAGTTTAACCCACTACCTCGGGGATTCACCCCTCCACTTT; CDR3 protein: CASSLTHYLGDSPLHF
J gene: TRBJ2-7; V gene: TRBV28; clone size: NA; D gene: NA; CDR3 DNA: TGTGCCAGCCACGGACGGCCTGGGGCGTACTTC; CDR3 protein: CASHGRPGAYF
J gene: TRBJ2-3; V gene: TRBV9; clone size: NA; D gene: TRBD1; CDR3 DNA: TGTGCCAGCAGCGTAGGTACAGGGGGTGGTTCAGATACGCAGTATTTT; CDR3 protein: CASSVGTGGGSDTQYF
J gene: TRBJ2-7; V gene: TRBV30; clone size: few; D gene: NA; CDR3 DNA: TGTGCCTGTCGCGGATCCTACGAGCAGTACTTC; CDR3 protein: CACRGSYEQYF
J gene: TRBJ2-7; V gene: TRBV4-3; clone size: NA; D gene: NA; CDR3 DNA: TGCGCCAGCAGCCAAGATTGGCCAGAGAGCTCCTACGAGCAGTACTTC; CDR3 protein: CASSQDWPESSYEQYF
J gene: TRBJ1-4; V gene: TRBV7-2; clone size: NA; D gene: TRBD1; CDR3 DNA: TGTGCCAGCAGCAAATACAGGGGGTTAAATGAAAAACTGTTTTTT; CDR3 protein: CASSKYRGLNEKLFF
J gene: TRBJ1-6; V gene: TRBV28; clone size: few; D gene: TRBD1; CDR3 DNA: TGTGCCAGCAGTTCATCCGACGGGACAGGGGTGTCACCCCTCCACTTT; CDR3 protein: CASSSSDGTGVSPLHF
J gene: TRBJ2-2; V gene: TRBV28; clone size: NA; D gene: NA; CDR3 DNA: TGTGCCAGCACCCGATGGGGGCGTACCGGGGAGCTGTTTTTT; CDR3 protein: CASTRWGRTGELFF
J gene: TRBJ1-4; V gene: TRBV2; clone size: once; D gene: NA; CDR3 DNA: TGTGCCAGCAGTGACCTACCCGGGGGGGGTGAAAAACTGTTTTTT; CDR3 protein: CASSDLPGGGEKLFF
J gene: TRBJ2-7; V gene: TRBV5-5; clone size: NA; D gene: NA; CDR3 DNA: TGTGCCAGCAGATTGCAAAACTACGAGCAGTACTTC; CDR3 protein: CASRLQNYEQYF
J gene: TRBJ1-2; V gene: TRBV11-2; clone size: NA; D gene: NA; CDR3 DNA: TGTGCCAGCAGCTTAGCAGACGGGGACTATGGCTACACCTTC; CDR3 protein: CASSLADGDYGYTF
J gene: TRBJ2-7; V gene: TRBV30; clone size: NA; D gene: NA; CDR3 DNA: TGTGCCTGGGGGTCCTACGAGCAGTACTTC; CDR3 protein: CAWGSYEQYF
J gene: TRBJ2-7; V gene: TRBV5-1; clone size: NA; D gene: NA; CDR3 DNA: TGCGCCAGCAGCTTGATAGGGTACGAGCAGTACTTC; CDR3 protein: CASSLIGYEQYF
J gene: TRBJ2-5; V gene: TRBV11-3; clone size: once; D gene: NA; CDR3 DNA: TGTGCCAGCAGCCCCCGATGGAGTCAAGAGACCCAGTACTTC; CDR3 protein: CASSPRWSQETQYF
J gene: TRBJ2-1; V gene: TRBV4-1; clone size: NA; D gene: TRBD1; CDR3 DNA: TGCGCCAGCAGCCAAGATCGACAGGGGGCAGGTGAGCAGTTCTTC; CDR3 protein: CASSQDRQGAGEQFF
J gene: TRBJ2-7; V gene: TRBV5-1; clone size: NA; D gene: NA; CDR3 DNA: TGCGCCAGCAGTCCAGCGAGAACCTACGAGCAGTACTTC; CDR3 protein: CASSPARTYEQYF
J gene: TRBJ2-3; V gene: TRBV11-2; clone size: NA; D gene: NA; CDR3 DNA: TGTGCCAGCAGCATTCTTGGCACAGATACGCAGTATTTT; CDR3 protein: CASSILGTDTQYF
J gene: TRBJ2-1; V gene: TRBV7-9; clone size: NA; D gene: TRBD1; CDR3 DNA: TGTGCCAGCAGCTTAGGGGGACAGGGACCACATGAGCAGTTCTTC; CDR3 protein: CASSLGGQGPHEQFF
J gene: TRBJ2-2; V gene: TRBV27; clone size: NA; D gene: NA; CDR3 DNA: TGTGCCAGCAGTTTCTGGAACACCGGGGAGCTGTTTTTT; CDR3 protein: CASSFWNTGELFF
J gene: TRBJ1-1; V gene: TRBV27; clone size: NA; D gene: NA; CDR3 DNA: TGTGCCAGCAGTTCTTATCGGGGGACACCTGAAGCTTTCTTT; CDR3 protein: CASSSYRGTPEAFF
J gene: TRBJ1-3; V gene: TRBV6-8; clone size: NA; D gene: NA; CDR3 DNA: TGTGCCAGCAAGCCGGGATCCTCTGGAAACACCATATATTTT; CDR3 protein: CASKPGSSGNTIYF
J gene: TRBJ2-5; V gene: TRBV27; clone size: NA; D gene: TRBD2; CDR3 DNA: TGTGCCAGCAGCTTGACTAGCGGGCCCGGGACCCAGTACTTC; CDR3 protein: CASSLTSGPGTQYF
J gene: TRBJ2-7; V gene: TRBV6-1; clone size: NA; D gene: NA; CDR3 DNA: TGTGCCAGCAGGGAGAGCGTCACGGCTTTCTACGAGCAGTACTTC; CDR3 protein: CASRESVTAFYEQYF
J gene: TRBJ2-7; V gene: TRBV25-1; clone size: NA; D gene: TRBD2; CDR3 DNA: TGTGCCAGCAAGCCTAGCGGGGGGTTCGAGCAGTACTTC; CDR3 protein: CASKPSGGFEQYF
J gene: TRBJ2-2; V gene: TRBV27; clone size: NA; D gene: NA; CDR3 DNA: TGTGCCAGCAGTTCCTCTACCCCGAACACCGGGGAGCTGTTTTTT; CDR3 protein: CASSSSTPNTGELFF
J gene: TRBJ1-4; V gene: TRBV7-9; clone size: NA; D gene: NA; CDR3 DNA: TGTGCCAGCACCAAGGACAGAACGAATGAAAAACTGTTTTTT; CDR3 protein: CASTKDRTNEKLFF
J gene: TRBJ2-7; V gene: TRBV4-2; clone size: NA; D gene: TRBD2; CDR3 DNA: TGTGCCAGCAGCCAAGATTCCTCCCGGACTAGCGGGACCTCCTACGAGCAGTACTTC; CDR3 protein: CASSQDSSRTSGTSYEQYF
J gene: TRBJ1-1; V gene: TRBV10-2; clone size: few; D gene: NA; CDR3 DNA: TGCGCCAGCAGTGAAGCGCAGAACACTGAAGCTTTCTTT; CDR3 protein: CASSEAQNTEAFF
J gene: TRBJ2-1; V gene: TRBV10-3; clone size: NA; D gene: TRBD1; CDR3 DNA: TGTGCCATCAGTGAAGCGGGACAGGGAGGGGAGCAGTTCTTC; CDR3 protein: CAISEAGQGGEQFF
J gene: TRBJ2-2; V gene: TRBV6-5; clone size: NA; D gene: NA; CDR3 DNA: TGTGCCAGCAGTTACGGGGCAGGGGTGGCCGGGGAGCTGTTTTTT; CDR3 protein: CASSYGAGVAGELFF
J gene: TRBJ2-5; V gene: TRBV28; clone size: NA; D gene: TRBD1; CDR3 DNA: TGTGCCAGCAGTGCCCCGGACAGGCTCCAAGAGACCCAGTACTTC; CDR3 protein: CASSAPDRLQETQYF
J gene: TRBJ1-3; V gene: TRBV14; clone size: NA; D gene: NA; CDR3 DNA: TGTGCCAGCAGCCCGCGGATAGGGACACATGCTGGAAACACCATATATTTT; CDR3 protein: CASSPRIGTHAGNTIYF
J gene: TRBJ2-2; V gene: TRBV30; clone size: NA; D gene: NA; CDR3 DNA: TGTGCCTGGAGTGGGGGGGCCGGGGAGCTGTTTTTT; CDR3 protein: CAWSGGAGELFF
J gene: TRBJ2-3; V gene: TRBV9; clone size: NA; D gene: TRBD2; CDR3 DNA: TGTGCCAGCAGCGTCACGGCTAGCGGGAAAACAGATACGCAGTATTTT; CDR3 protein: CASSVTASGKTDTQYF
J gene: TRBJ2-6; V gene: TRBV5-1; clone size: NA; D gene: NA; CDR3 DNA: TGCGCCAGCAGCTTGGGGGGGACTGCCCCGTCTGGGGCCAACGTCCTGACTTTC; CDR3 protein: CASSLGGTAPSGANVLTF
J gene: TRBJ1-4; V gene: TRBV25-1; clone size: NA; D gene: NA; CDR3 DNA: TGTGCCAGCAGTGAATTTTCGGGGGATGAAAAACTGTTTTTT; CDR3 protein: CASSEFSGDEKLFF
J gene: TRBJ2-7; V gene: TRBV7-7; clone size: NA; D gene: NA; CDR3 DNA: TGTGCTAGCAGCTTAGAACTAGGGTCCGAGCAGTACTTC; CDR3 protein: CASSLELGSEQYF
J gene: TRBJ1-3; V gene: TRBV28; clone size: NA; D gene: TRBD1; CDR3 DNA: TGTGCCAGCAGATTACAAGGACAGGACTCTGGAAACACCATATATTTT; CDR3 protein: CASRLQGQDSGNTIYF
J gene: TRBJ2-5; V gene: TRBV5-4; clone size: NA; D gene: NA; CDR3 DNA: TGTGCCAGCAGCTTGGGAGTGGAAGAGACCCAGTACTTC; CDR3 protein: CASSLGVEETQYF
J gene: TRBJ2-6; V gene: TRBV6-4; clone size: few; D gene: NA; CDR3 DNA: TGTGCCAGCAGTCCAGACATCTCTGGGGCCAACGTCCTGACTTTC; CDR3 protein: CASSPDISGANVLTF
J gene: TRBJ1-1; V gene: TRBV29-1; clone size: NA; D gene: NA; CDR3 DNA: TGCAGCGTTGAATCCGTGACTGAAGCTTTCTTT; CDR3 protein: CSVESVTEAFF
J gene: TRBJ2-5; V gene: TRBV18; clone size: NA; D gene: NA; CDR3 DNA: TGTGCCAGCTCACCACTAGAGACCCAGTACTTC; CDR3 protein: CASSPLETQYF
J gene: TRBJ2-1; V gene: TRBV4-2; clone size: NA; D gene: TRBD1; CDR3 DNA: TGTGCCAGCAGCCCACCCTACAGGGGTACCTACAATGAGCAGTTCTTC; CDR3 protein: CASSPPYRGTYNEQFF
J gene: TRBJ1-3; V gene: TRBV27; clone size: NA; D gene: NA; CDR3 DNA: TGTGCCAGCAGTTCCATAACAGGGTCTGGAAACACCATATATTTT; CDR3 protein: CASSSITGSGNTIYF
J gene: TRBJ1-2; V gene: TRBV4-2; clone size: NA; D gene: NA; CDR3 DNA: TGTGCCAGCAGCCAAGAAGGGAGTTTTATAACAGGGTATGGCTACACCTTC; CDR3 protein: CASSQEGSFITGYGYTF
J gene: TRBJ2-2; V gene: TRBV30; clone size: NA; D gene: NA; CDR3 DNA: TGTGCCTGGAGCACAGCCCAGATAAAGAACACCGGGGAGCTGTTTTTT; CDR3 protein: CAWSTAQIKNTGELFF
J gene: TRBJ2-7; V gene: TRBV7-2; clone size: NA; D gene: TRBD1; CDR3 DNA: TGTGCCAGCAGACGCGGGCAGGGGGTTGACGAGCAGTACTTC; CDR3 protein: CASRRGQGVDEQYF
J gene: TRBJ2-1; V gene: TRBV14; clone size: NA; D gene: TRBD1; CDR3 DNA: TGTGCCAGCAGCCCAAACTTGGGACAGGGGGATAATGAGCAGTTCTTC; CDR3 protein: CASSPNLGQGDNEQFF
J gene: TRBJ2-7; V gene: TRBV29-1; clone size: many; D gene: NA; CDR3 DNA: TGCAGCGTTGAAATGGGGGGAGGAGGGTACGAGCAGTACTTC; CDR3 protein: CSVEMGGGGYEQYF